A selection of T cell receptor beta chains follows, all from one sample in a study of cytomegalovirus exposure and HLA in healthy donors. The repertoire was sequenced with immunoSEQ multiplex PCR; TCRdb's copy has only in-frame clones and lacks some. The data hold 100,000 to 150,000 clones, with less than 90% observed a single time. The sequencing sample was made of PBMCs. The receptor source for this set is a man in his forties in good health and CMV-seronegative. The CDR3 runs from the conserved cysteine through the conserved F or W. The order of the fields is J gene, D gene, clone size, V gene, CDR3 DNA, CDR3 protein. The D gene is left open where the match is weak. Clone size appears in some rows only: once, few, many, or a class for an expanded clone.

TRBJ2-1,TRBD1,once,TRBV6-5,TGTGCCAGCAGGACAGGGTTCAATGAGCAGTTCTTC,CASRTGFNEQFF
TRBJ1-1,-,-,TRBV28,TGTGCCAGCAGTTTAGCCCTGGAGGTTGGCACTGAAGCTTTCTTT,CASSLALEVGTEAFF
TRBJ2-7,TRBD2,once,TRBV7-2,TGTGCCAGCAGCCCAGTGGGGGGGTCATCCTACGAGCAGTACTTC,CASSPVGGSSYEQYF
TRBJ1-5,-,-,TRBV4-2,TGTGCCAGCAGCAGCGGGACGCCGGGACAGCCCCAGCATTTT,CASSSGTPGQPQHF
TRBJ2-5,TRBD1,-,TRBV11-2,TGTGCCAGCAGGCGCCCCGGACAGGGTTTGCGAGAGACCCAGTACTTC,CASRRPGQGLRETQYF
TRBJ1-2,-,-,TRBV28,TGTGCCAGCAGTTTATTCCCCCCGGGTGGCTACACCTTC,CASSLFPPGGYTF
TRBJ2-2,-,-,TRBV27,TGTGCCAGCAGACCCCTCGGACAGTCCACCGGGGAGCTGTTTTTT,CASRPLGQSTGELFF
TRBJ2-7,TRBD2,-,TRBV4-1,TGCGCCAGCAGCCAGATTAGGACTAGCGGGAACTACGAGCAGTACTTC,CASSQIRTSGNYEQYF
TRBJ1-6,-,-,TRBV4-3,TGCGCCAGCAGCCAAGATCGGTCCTCCTATAATTCACCCCTCCACTTT,CASSQDRSSYNSPLHF
TRBJ2-1,TRBD1,-,TRBV7-2,TGTGCCAGCAGCTTAGGGGCCCCCGGGACAGGGAAGGTCAATGAGCAGTTCTTC,CASSLGAPGTGKVNEQFF
TRBJ2-3,TRBD2,-,TRBV6-4,TGTGCCAGCAGTGACCCTCGACTAGCGGTTAGCACAGATACGCAGTATTTT,CASSDPRLAVSTDTQYF
TRBJ2-1,-,-,TRBV2,TGTGCCAGTAATGGACAGAGCTCCTACAATGAGCAGTTCTTC,CASNGQSSYNEQFF
TRBJ2-2,-,-,TRBV2,TGTGCCAGCAGTCACGACTTGACCGGGGAGCTGTTTTTT,CASSHDLTGELFF
TRBJ2-5,TRBD1,-,TRBV11-3,TGTGCCAGCAGCTTAGGTTACAGGGGGCTCCAAGAGACCCAGTACTTC,CASSLGYRGLQETQYF
TRBJ2-7,-,-,TRBV9,TGTGCCAGCAGCGCCGGGGACAACTACGAGCAGTACTTC,CASSAGDNYEQYF
TRBJ2-2,TRBD1,once,TRBV28,TGTGCCAGTCAGGCAGGGGGGAACACCGGGGAGCTGTTTTTT,CASQAGGNTGELFF
TRBJ2-5,TRBD2,-,TRBV9,TGTGCCAGCAGCGTAGGCGGGAGTGGGAGAGAGACCCAGTACTTC,CASSVGGSGRETQYF
TRBJ2-1,TRBD2,-,TRBV7-6,TGTGCCAGCAGCTTAGGACGGGGAGGGTATGAGCAGTTCTTC,CASSLGRGGYEQFF
TRBJ1-2,TRBD1,-,TRBV5-4,TGTGCCAGCAGCTTACAGGACAGGGGAAATCATGGCTACACCTTC,CASSLQDRGNHGYTF
TRBJ2-1,TRBD1,-,TRBV29-1,TGCAGCGCACAGGGGGCTTACAATGAGCAGTTCTTC,CSAQGAYNEQFF
TRBJ2-7,-,-,TRBV4-1,TGCGCCAACAGCCAAGATCTGGCGGACTACGAGCAGTACTTC,CANSQDLADYEQYF
TRBJ1-2,TRBD1,-,TRBV2,TGTGCCAGCAGTGAAGCACCTGACAGGGAGGATAACTATGGCTACACCTTC,CASSEAPDREDNYGYTF
TRBJ1-2,TRBD1,-,TRBV6-4,TGTGCCAGCAGTGAAGACAGGGGGGGAAGGTACACCTTC,CASSEDRGGRYTF
TRBJ1-4,-,few,TRBV6-5,TGTGCCAGCAGTTACTCGAGTCCTCGAGGCGAAAAACTGTTTTTT,CASSYSSPRGEKLFF
TRBJ1-2,-,-,TRBV11-3,TGTGAGTATTGCGGACAGCGCGATGGCTACACCTTC,CEYCGQRDGYTF
TRBJ2-7,TRBD2,once,TRBV7-8,TGTGCCAGCAGCACTAGCGGGGGCTCCTACGAGCAGTACTTC,CASSTSGGSYEQYF
TRBJ2-3,TRBD1,-,TRBV14,TGTGCCAGCAGCTTGGGACAGGCCGCAGATACGCAGTATTTT,CASSLGQAADTQYF
TRBJ2-3,-,-,TRBV11-2,TGTGCCAGCAGCTCGAGGGGGACATCAGTAGATACGCAGTATTTT,CASSSRGTSVDTQYF
TRBJ1-6,TRBD1,few,TRBV28,TGTGCCAGCAGGGGACAGGGGACCTATAATTCACCCCTCCACTTT,CASRGQGTYNSPLHF
TRBJ2-2,TRBD1,once,TRBV6-5,TGTGCCACCGGGACAGGTGCTACCGGGGAGCTGTTTTTT,CATGTGATGELFF